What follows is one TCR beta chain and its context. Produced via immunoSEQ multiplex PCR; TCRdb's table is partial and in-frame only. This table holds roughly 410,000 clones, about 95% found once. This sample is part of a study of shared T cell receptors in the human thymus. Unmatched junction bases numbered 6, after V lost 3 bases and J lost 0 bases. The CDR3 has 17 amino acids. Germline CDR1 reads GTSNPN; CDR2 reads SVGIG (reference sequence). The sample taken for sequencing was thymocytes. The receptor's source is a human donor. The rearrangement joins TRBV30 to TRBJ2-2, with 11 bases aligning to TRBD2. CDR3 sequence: CAWRSKGLAANTGELFF. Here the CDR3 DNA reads TGTGCCTGGAGGTCCAAGGGACTAGCGGCGAACACCGGGGAGCTGTTTTTT.